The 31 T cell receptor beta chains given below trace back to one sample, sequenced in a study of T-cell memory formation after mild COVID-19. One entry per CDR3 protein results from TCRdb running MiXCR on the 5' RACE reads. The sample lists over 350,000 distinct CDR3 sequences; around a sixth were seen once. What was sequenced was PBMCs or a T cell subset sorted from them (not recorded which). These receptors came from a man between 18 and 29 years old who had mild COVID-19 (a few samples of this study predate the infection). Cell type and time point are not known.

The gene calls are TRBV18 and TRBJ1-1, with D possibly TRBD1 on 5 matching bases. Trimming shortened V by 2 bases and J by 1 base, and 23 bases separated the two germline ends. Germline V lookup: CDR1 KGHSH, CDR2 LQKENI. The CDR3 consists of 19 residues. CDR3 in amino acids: CASSPKGSTALTTNTEAFF. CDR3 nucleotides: TGTGCCAGCTCACCAAAGGGCTCGACAGCGTTAACGACGAACACTGAAGCTTTCTTT. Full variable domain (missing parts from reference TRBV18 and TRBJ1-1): NAGVMQNPRHLVRRRGQEARLRCSPMKGHSHVYWYRQLPEEGLKFMVYLQKENIIDESGMPKERFSAEFPKEGPSILRIQQVVRGDSAAYFCASSPKGSTALTTNTEAFFGQGTRLTVV.

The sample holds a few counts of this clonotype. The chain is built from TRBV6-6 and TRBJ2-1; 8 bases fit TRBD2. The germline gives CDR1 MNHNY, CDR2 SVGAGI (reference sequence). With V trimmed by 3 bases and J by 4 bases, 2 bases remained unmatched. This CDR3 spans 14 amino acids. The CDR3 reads CASSYAGGYNEQFF. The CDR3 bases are TGTGCCAGCAGTTATGCGGGGGGATACAATGAGCAGTTCTTC.

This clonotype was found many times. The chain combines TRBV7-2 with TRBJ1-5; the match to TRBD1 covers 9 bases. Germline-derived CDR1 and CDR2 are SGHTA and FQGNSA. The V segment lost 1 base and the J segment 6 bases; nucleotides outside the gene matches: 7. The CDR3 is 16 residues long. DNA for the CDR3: TGTGCCAGCAGCTTAGGGCACAGGGGGCTAGGTCAGCCCCAGCATTTT. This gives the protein CASSLGHRGLGQPQHF.

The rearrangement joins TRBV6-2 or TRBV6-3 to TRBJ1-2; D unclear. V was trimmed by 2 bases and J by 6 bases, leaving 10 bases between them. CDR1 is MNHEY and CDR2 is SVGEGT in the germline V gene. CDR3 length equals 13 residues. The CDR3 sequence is CASSYRVYDGYTF. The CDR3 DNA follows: TGTGCCAGCAGTTACAGGGTTTACGATGGCTACACCTTC.

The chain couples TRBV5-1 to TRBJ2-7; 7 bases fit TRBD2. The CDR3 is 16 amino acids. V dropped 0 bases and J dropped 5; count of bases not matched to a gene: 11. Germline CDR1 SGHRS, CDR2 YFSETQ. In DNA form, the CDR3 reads TGCGCCAGCAGCTTGGTACCCCAGATCGGGGGGAACGAGCAGTACTTC. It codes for CASSLVPQIGGNEQYF.

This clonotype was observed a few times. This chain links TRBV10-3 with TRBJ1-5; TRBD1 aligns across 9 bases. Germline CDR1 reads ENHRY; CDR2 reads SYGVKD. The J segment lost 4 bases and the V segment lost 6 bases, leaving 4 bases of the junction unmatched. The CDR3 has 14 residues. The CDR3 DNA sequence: TGTGCCATCAGGGCCGGGACAGGGAATCAGCCCCAGCATTTT. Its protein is CAIRAGTGNQPQHF.

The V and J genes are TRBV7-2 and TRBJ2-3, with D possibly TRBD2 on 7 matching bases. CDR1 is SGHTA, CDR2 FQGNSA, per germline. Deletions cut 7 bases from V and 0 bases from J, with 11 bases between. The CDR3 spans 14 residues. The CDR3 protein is CASKGGASTDTQYF. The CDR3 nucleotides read TGTGCCAGCAAGGGGGGGGCTAGCACAGATACGCAGTATTTT.

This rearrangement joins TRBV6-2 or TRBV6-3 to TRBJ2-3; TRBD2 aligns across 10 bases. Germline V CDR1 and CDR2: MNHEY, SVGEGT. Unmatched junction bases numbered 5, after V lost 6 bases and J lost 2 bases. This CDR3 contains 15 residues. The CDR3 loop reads CASRLAGGTTDTQYF. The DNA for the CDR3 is TGTGCCAGCAGGTTAGCGGGGGGAACCACAGATACGCAGTATTTT.

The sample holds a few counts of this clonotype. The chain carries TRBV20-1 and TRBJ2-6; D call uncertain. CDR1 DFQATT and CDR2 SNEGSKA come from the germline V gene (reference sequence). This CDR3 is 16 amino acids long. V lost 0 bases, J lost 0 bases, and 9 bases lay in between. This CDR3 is CSARDRGTSGANVLTF. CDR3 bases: TGCAGTGCTAGAGATCGTGGAACCTCTGGGGCCAACGTCCTGACTTTC.

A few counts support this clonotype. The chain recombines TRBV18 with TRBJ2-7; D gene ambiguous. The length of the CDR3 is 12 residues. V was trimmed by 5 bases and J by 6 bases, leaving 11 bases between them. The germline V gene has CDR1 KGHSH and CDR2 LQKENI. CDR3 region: CASSVNSREQYV. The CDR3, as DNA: TGTGCCAGCTCAGTGAACAGCCGCGAGCAGTACGTC.

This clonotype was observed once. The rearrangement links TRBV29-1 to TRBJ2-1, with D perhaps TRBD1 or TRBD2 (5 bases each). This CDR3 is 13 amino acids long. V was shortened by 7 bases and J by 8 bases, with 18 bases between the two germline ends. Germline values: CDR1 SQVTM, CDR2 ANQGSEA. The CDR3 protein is CSASKGAGDEQFF. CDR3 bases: TGCAGCGCGTCCAAAGGGGCCGGGGATGAGCAGTTCTTC.

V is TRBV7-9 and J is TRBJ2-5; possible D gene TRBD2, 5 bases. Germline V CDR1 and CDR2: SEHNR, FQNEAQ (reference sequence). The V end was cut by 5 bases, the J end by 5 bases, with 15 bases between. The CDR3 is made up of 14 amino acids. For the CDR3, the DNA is TGTGCCAGCAGCCCCCAAACGTCGGGGGAGACCCAGTACTTC. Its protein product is CASSPQTSGETQYF.

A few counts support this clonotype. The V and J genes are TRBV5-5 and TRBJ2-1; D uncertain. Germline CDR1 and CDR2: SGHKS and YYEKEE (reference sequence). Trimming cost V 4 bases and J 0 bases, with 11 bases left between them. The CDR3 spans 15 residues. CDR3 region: CASSNRQSSYNEQFF. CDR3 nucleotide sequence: TGTGCCAGCAGCAACCGACAAAGCTCCTACAATGAGCAGTTCTTC.

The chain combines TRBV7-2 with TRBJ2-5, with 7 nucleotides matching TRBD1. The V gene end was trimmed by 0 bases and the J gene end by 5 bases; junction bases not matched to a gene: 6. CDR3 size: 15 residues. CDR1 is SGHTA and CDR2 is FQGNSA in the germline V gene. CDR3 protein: CASSLALGGGETQYF. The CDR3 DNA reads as TGTGCCAGCAGCTTAGCGTTAGGGGGCGGGGAGACCCAGTACTTC.

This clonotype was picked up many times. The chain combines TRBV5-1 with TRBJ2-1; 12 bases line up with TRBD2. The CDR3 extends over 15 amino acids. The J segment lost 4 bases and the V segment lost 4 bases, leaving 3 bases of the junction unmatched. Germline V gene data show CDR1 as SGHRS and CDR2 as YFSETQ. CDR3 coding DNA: TGCGCCAGCAGCCCTAGCGGGGGGGAGTACAATGAGCAGTTCTTC. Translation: CASSPSGGEYNEQFF.

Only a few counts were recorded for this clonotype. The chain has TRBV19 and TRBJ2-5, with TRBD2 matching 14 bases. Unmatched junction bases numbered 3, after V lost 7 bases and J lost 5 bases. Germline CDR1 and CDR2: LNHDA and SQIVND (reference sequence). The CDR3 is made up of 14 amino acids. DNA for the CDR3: TGTGCCAGTACCCGGACTAGCGGGGGGGAGACCCAGTACTTC. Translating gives CASTRTSGGETQYF. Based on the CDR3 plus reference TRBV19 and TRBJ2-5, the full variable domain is DGGITQSPKYLFRKEGQNVTLSCEQNLNHDAMYWYRQDPGQGLRLIYYSQIVNDFQKGDIAEGYSVSREKKESFPLTVTSAQKNPTAFYLCASTRTSGGETQYFGPGTRLLVL.

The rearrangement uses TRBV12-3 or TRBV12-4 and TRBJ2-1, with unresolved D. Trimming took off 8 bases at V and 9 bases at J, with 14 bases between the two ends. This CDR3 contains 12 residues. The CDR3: CASGTARLEQFF. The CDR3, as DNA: TGTGCCAGCGGCACAGCTCGGCTTGAGCAGTTCTTC.

The CDR3 DNA reads TGTGCCAGCAGTTCCCTTACAGCGGACGGGACTGCCGGGGAGCTGTTTTTT. Protein: CASSSLTADGTAGELFF. The chain recombines TRBV12-3 or TRBV12-4 with TRBJ2-2; D possibly corresponds to TRBD2 (6 bases). V gave up 4 bases and J gave up 6 bases, with 21 bases separating them. This CDR3 spans 17 amino acids.

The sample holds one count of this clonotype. The CDR3 spells CASSSGLAGGAGDTQYF. CDR3 coding DNA: TGTGCCAGCAGTTCCGGACTAGCGGGGGGTGCCGGGGATACGCAGTATTTT. The chain couples TRBV6-5 to TRBJ2-3; 14 bases map to TRBD2. The CDR3 has 17 amino acids. The junction had 9 bases not matched to a gene; V was cut back by 4 bases and J by 6 bases. Germline V gene sequence: CDR1 MNHEY, CDR2 SVGAGI.

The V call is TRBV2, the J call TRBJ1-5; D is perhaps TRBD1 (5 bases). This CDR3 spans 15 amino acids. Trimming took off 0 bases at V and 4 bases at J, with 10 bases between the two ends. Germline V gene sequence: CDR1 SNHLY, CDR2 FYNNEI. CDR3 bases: TGTGCCAGCAGTGAAGCGCGCAGGGTAAATCAGCCCCAGCATTTT. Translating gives CASSEARRVNQPQHF. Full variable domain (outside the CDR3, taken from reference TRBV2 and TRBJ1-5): EPEVTQTPSHQVTQMGQEVILRCVPISNHLYFYWYRQILGQKVEFLVSFYNNEISEKSEIFDDQFSVERPDGSNFTLKIRSTKLEDSAMYFCASSEARRVNQPQHFGDGTRLSIL.

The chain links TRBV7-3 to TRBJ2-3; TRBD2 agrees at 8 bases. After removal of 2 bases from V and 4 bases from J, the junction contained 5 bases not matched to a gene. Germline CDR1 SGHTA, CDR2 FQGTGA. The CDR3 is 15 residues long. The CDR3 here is CASSLSGGRPDTQYF. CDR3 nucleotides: TGTGCCAGCAGCTTATCGGGGGGGCGTCCAGATACGCAGTATTTT.

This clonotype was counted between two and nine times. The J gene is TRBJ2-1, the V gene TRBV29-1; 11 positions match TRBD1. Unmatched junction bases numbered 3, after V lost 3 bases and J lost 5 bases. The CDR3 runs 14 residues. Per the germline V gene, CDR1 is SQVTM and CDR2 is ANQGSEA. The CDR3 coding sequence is TGCAGCGTTGAGGGGACAGGGGGGGACAATGAGCAGTTCTTC. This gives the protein CSVEGTGGDNEQFF.

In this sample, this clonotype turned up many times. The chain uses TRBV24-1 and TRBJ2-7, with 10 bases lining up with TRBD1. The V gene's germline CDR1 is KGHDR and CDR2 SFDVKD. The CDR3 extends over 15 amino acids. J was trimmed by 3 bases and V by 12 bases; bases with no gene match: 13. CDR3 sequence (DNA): TGTGCCCCCCAGGCTCGGGACAGGGGACTCTACGAGCAGTACGTC. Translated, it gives CAPQARDRGLYEQYV.

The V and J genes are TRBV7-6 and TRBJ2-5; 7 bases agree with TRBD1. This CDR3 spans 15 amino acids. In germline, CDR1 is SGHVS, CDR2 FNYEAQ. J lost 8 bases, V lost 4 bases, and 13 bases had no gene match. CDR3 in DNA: TGTGCCAGCAGCTCTAGCATGGGACAGCTAAGAACCCAGTACTTC. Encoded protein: CASSSSMGQLRTQYF.

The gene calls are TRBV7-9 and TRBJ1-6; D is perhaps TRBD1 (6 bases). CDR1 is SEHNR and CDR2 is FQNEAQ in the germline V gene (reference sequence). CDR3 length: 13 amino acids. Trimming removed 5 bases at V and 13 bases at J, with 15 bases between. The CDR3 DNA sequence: TGTGCCAGCAGCCTTCCGGGGGCGGCCCCCCTCCACTTT. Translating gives CASSLPGAAPLHF.

The CDR3 nucleotides are TGTGCCAGCAGCTTATTAAGCCAGGGGAATGAGCAGTTCTTC. Its protein product is CASSLLSQGNEQFF. J is TRBJ2-1 and V is TRBV7-3; weak D call: TRBD1 (6 bases). Trimming cost V 2 bases and J 7 bases, with 12 bases left between them. The length of the CDR3 is 14 residues. CDR1 and CDR2 from the germline V gene are SGHTA and FQGTGA.

CDR3 DNA: TGTGCCAGCAGTTTCCAGGGAGTAGACTATGGCTACACCTTC. Protein sequence: CASSFQGVDYGYTF. V gene TRBV12-3 or TRBV12-4 combines with J gene TRBJ1-2; D perhaps matches TRBD1 (5 bases). Trimming took off 3 bases at V and 3 bases at J, with 11 bases between the two ends. The CDR3 runs 14 residues.

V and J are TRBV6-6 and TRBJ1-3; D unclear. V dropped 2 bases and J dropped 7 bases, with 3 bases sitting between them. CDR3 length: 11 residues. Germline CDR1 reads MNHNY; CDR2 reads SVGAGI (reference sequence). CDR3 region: CASSYGNTIYF. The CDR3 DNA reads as TGTGCCAGCAGTTACGGTAACACCATATATTTT.

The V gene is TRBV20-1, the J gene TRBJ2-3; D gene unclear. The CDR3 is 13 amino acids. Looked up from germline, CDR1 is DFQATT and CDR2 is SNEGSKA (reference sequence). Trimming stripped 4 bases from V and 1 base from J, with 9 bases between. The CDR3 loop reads CSAIAPGTDTQYF. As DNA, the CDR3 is TGCAGTGCTATTGCGCCCGGCACAGATACGCAGTATTTT.

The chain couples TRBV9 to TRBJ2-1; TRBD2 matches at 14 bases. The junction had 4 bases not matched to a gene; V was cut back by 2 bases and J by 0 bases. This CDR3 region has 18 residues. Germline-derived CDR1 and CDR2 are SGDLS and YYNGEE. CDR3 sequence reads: CASSVTSGGGSSYNEQFF. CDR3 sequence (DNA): TGTGCCAGCAGCGTGACTAGCGGGGGGGGTAGCTCCTACAATGAGCAGTTCTTC.

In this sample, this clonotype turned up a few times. This CDR3 is CASSSVANTEAFF. CDR3 sequence (DNA): TGTGCCAGCAGCTCCGTCGCGAACACTGAAGCTTTCTTT. The chain links TRBV5-4 to TRBJ1-1; D unclear. CDR1 and CDR2 from the germline V gene are SGHNT and YYREEE (reference sequence). The CDR3 sequence is 13 residues long. Trimming pared 3 bases from V and 1 base from J, leaving 7 bases between.